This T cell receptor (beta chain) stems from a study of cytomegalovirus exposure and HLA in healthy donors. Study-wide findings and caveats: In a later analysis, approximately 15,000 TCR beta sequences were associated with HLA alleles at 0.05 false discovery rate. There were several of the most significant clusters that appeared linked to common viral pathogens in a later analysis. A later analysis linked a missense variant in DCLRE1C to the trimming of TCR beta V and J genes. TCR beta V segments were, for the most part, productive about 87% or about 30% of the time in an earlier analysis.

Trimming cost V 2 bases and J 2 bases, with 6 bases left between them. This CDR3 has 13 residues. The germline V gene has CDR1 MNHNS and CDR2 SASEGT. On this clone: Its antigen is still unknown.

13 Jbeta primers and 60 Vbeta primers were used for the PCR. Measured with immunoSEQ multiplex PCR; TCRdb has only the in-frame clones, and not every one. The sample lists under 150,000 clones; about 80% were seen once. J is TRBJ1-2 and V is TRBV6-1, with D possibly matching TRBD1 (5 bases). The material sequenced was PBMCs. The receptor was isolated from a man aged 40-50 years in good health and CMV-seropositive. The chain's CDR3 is CASSEKGNYGYTF. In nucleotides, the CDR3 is TGTGCCAGCAGTGAAAAGGGGAACTATGGCTACACCTTC.